This entry features one TCR beta chain sequence. The antigen is undetermined. The record originates from a study of shared clonotypes between healthy human individuals. Study information: Each donor contributed plates that comprised three CD4 naive, three CD4 memory, two CD8 naive and one CD8 memory.

CD45RO-negative, CCR7-positively selected cells formed the naive CD8 fraction, excluding terminally differentiated effector memory CD45RA+ cells. Whole-study results and caveats: Collection of samples was limited to blood; tissue repertoires likely differ. Compared with clonotypes that all four donors shared, non-shared clonotypes had lower generation probabilities.

The method was immunoSEQ multiplex PCR; TCRdb's version includes in-frame clones alone and lacks a portion of them. In the table there are about 2 million clones, approximately 94% of which are singletons. Trimming at V came to 5 bases and at J to 6 bases, leaving 7 bases not matched to a gene. This CDR3 has 13 amino acids. Germline V gene data show CDR1 as PRHDT and CDR2 as FYEKMQ (reference sequence). The clonotype originates from a man younger than 35 in good health. J is TRBJ2-7 and V is TRBV13, with 7 nucleotides matching TRBD2. Sequencing was done on a sample of naive CD8+ T cells sorted from blood. CDR3 amino acids: CASSPGGYSEQYF. CDR3 DNA: TGTGCCAGCAGCCCGGGAGGATACTCCGAGCAGTACTTC.